Sequencing of this T cell receptor beta chain was carried out in a study of T cell responses to AZD1222 COVID-19 vaccine. Study results and caveats: Vaccine-related CD4 TCRs covered spike, predominating at 160-218 and 743-854.

Notes on this clone: Its antigen is not identified.

TCRdb keeps only in-frame clones here, not all; method: immunoSEQ multiplex PCR. The sample has about 110,000 clones, 88% seen once. This CDR3 spans 13 amino acids. The germline V gene encodes CDR1 GTSNPN and CDR2 SVGIG (reference sequence). V dropped 2 bases and J dropped 5 bases, with 7 bases sitting between them. The genes are TRBV30 and TRBJ1-6; TRBD1 might be the D (5 bases). The sequencing used peripheral blood, collected on day 0 of AZD1222 vaccination. The sequence was collected from an adult in good health. Here the CDR3 DNA reads TGTGCCTGGAGTCAAGGGGATAATTCACCCCTCCACTTT. This codes for CAWSQGDNSPLHF. Full variable domain (rest looked up from reference TRBV30 and TRBJ1-6): SQTIHQWPATLVQPVGSPLSLECTVEGTSNPNLYWYRQAAGRGLQLLFYSVGIGQISSEVPQNLSASRPQDRQFILSSKKLLLSDSGFYLCAWSQGDNSPLHFGNGTRLTVT.